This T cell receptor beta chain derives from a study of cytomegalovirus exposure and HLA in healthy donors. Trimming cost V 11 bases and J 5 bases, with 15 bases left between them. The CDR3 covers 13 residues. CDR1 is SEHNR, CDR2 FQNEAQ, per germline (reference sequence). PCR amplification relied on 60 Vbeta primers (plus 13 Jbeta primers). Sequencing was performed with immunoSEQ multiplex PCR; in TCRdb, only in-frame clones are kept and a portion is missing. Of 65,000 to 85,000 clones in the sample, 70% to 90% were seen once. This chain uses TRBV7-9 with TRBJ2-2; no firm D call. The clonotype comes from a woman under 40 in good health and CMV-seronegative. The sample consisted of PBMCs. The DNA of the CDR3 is TGTGCCTCCCAGCTGGGCCCGACCGGGGAGCTGTTTTTT. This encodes CASQLGPTGELFF.